This TCR beta chain is drawn from a study of T cells in Graves' hyperthyroidism and ophthalmopathy. This CDR3 spans 14 amino acids. Looked up from germline, CDR1 is SGHRS and CDR2 is YFSETQ. The J segment lost 6 bases and the V segment lost 5 bases, leaving 9 bases of the junction unmatched. Exclusion of a patient resulted from uncontrolled infection, other autoimmune disease, pregnancy or lactation. Together with thyroid ultrasound, orbital computed tomography, serum thyroxine and TRAb, clinical symptoms were used for diagnoses. Whole-study findings and limits: Model predictions of ophthalmopathy came a median approximately 6.8 months before onset. Most thyroid clonotypes with frequency above 0.001 were detected in blood.

As concerns this clonotype: Antigen specificity is unknown.

What was amplified from RNA transcripts were TCR beta CDR3 regions. The primer set for the first-round RT-PCR of the TCR CDR3 was HTBI. Each CDR3 protein is one row after TCRdb ran MiXCR on the multiplex PCR reads. The sample consists of 500,000 to 650,000 distinct CDR3 sequences, 40% to 50% of them appearing once. The TCR was taken from an adult woman with Graves' disease, either hyperthyroidism or ophthalmopathy (not recorded which). The sample consisted of peripheral blood or thyroid tissue (not recorded which). This chain links TRBV5-1 with TRBJ2-7, with TRBD1 identical over 9 bases. The CDR3 coding sequence is TGCGCCAGCAGAGAGACAGGGGGGTCGGGCGAGCAGTACTTC. Its protein product is CASRETGGSGEQYF.